This is a list of T cell receptor beta chains from one sample in a study of OX40 agonist ivuxolimab in advanced cancers. The method was immunoSEQ multiplex PCR; TCRdb's version includes in-frame clones alone and lacks a portion of them. The repertoire includes 30,000 or so clones, about three quarters of them detected once, and around 25% sits in the top ten. This specimen was CD4+ or CD8+ T cells sorted from blood, taken in a trial of the OX40 agonist ivuxolimab. These receptors originate from an adult with an advanced solid tumor such as melanoma, head and neck, liver or kidney cancer. Each CDR3 is given with its conserved first and last residue. The D gene is left open where the match is weak. Clone size, where shown, is once, few, many, or a class for clones that have expanded.

D gene	V gene	clone size	J gene	CDR3 protein	CDR3 DNA
-	TRBV2	-	TRBJ2-2	CASSESGLGTGELFF	TGTGCCAGCAGTGAATCAGGGCTGGGTACCGGGGAGCTGTTTTTT
TRBD1	TRBV18	-	TRBJ2-2	CASLDRAVTGELFF	TGTGCCAGCTTGGACAGGGCCGTCACCGGGGAGCTGTTTTTT
-	TRBV5-1	-	TRBJ2-3	CASSLWDTSDTQYF	TGCGCCAGCAGCTTATGGGACACGTCAGATACGCAGTATTTT
-	TRBV30	-	TRBJ2-1	CAWSVLYNEQFF	TGTGCCTGGAGTGTACTCTACAATGAGCAGTTCTTC
-	TRBV5-4	-	TRBJ1-1	CASSPGLLNTEAFF	TGTGCCAGCAGCCCGGGACTGCTGAACACTGAAGCTTTCTTT
-	TRBV28	-	TRBJ1-5	CASSSPGRGNQPQHF	TGTGCCAGCAGTTCGCCGGGGAGAGGCAATCAGCCCCAGCATTTT
-	TRBV5-6	-	TRBJ2-7	CASSLRQTEQYF	TGTGCCAGCAGCTTGCGGCAGACCGAGCAGTACTTC
TRBD1	TRBV7-7	-	TRBJ2-7	CASSPGTGGVYEQYF	TGTGCCAGCAGCCCAGGGACAGGGGGCGTTTACGAGCAGTACTTC
TRBD2	TRBV25-1	-	TRBJ2-2	CASTGGRPTGELFF	TGTGCCAGCACGGGGGGGAGGCCAACCGGGGAGCTGTTTTTT
TRBD1	TRBV5-4	-	TRBJ1-1	CASSLGYVGTGDTEAFF	TGTGCCAGCAGCTTGGGCTATGTCGGGACAGGGGACACTGAAGCTTTCTTT
TRBD1	TRBV29-1	-	TRBJ1-2	CSVAQTGYHYGYTF	TGCAGCGTCGCACAGACAGGGTATCACTATGGCTACACCTTC
-	TRBV7-9	medium-sized	TRBJ2-7	CASSLADNGSYEQYF	TGTGCCAGCAGCTTAGCTGATAACGGCTCCTACGAGCAGTACTTC
-	TRBV13	-	TRBJ2-5	CASTLSGTQYF	TGTGCCAGCACCTTGAGTGGGACCCAGTACTTC
-	TRBV7-7	few	TRBJ2-3	CASSPLGTSTDTQYF	TGTGCTAGCAGCCCTTTGGGGACTAGCACAGATACGCAGTATTTT
-	TRBV13	-	TRBJ1-2	CASSARPGRGSYGYTF	TGTGCCAGCAGCGCCCGGCCAGGGAGAGGGAGCTATGGCTACACCTTC
TRBD1	TRBV5-4	-	TRBJ1-3	CASSPRTGASSGNTIYF	TGTGCCAGCAGCCCCCGGACAGGGGCAAGCTCTGGAAACACCATATATTTT
TRBD1	TRBV5-1	-	TRBJ1-2	CASSLLEGQGGGYTF	TGCGCCAGCAGCCTGCTGGAGGGACAGGGTGGTGGCTACACCTTC
TRBD1	TRBV10-3	-	TRBJ1-4	CAISEGDRLTTNEKLFF	TGTGCCATCAGTGAGGGGGACAGACTAACAACTAATGAAAAACTGTTTTTT
-	TRBV30	-	TRBJ2-1	CAATFWGNEQFF	TGTGCCGCCACTTTCTGGGGCAATGAGCAGTTCTTC
-	TRBV19	-	TRBJ1-5	CASSIAGGMYSNQPQHF	TGTGCCAGTAGTATAGCGGGAGGGATGTATAGCAATCAGCCCCAGCATTTT
TRBD1	TRBV23-1	once	TRBJ2-5	CASSQGQGKKETQYF	TGCGCCAGCAGTCAGGGACAGGGGAAGAAAGAGACCCAGTACTTC
-	TRBV10-1	-	TRBJ1-2	CASSESWGSDYGYTF	TGCGCCAGCAGTGAGTCGTGGGGGTCGGACTATGGCTACACCTTC
TRBD1	TRBV11-2	once	TRBJ2-7	CASSAARDRGRGYYEQYF	TGTGCCAGCAGCGCTGCTCGAGACAGGGGGCGAGGATACTACGAGCAGTACTTC
-	TRBV2	few	TRBJ1-2	CASSEWTASPPYGYTF	TGTGCCAGCAGTGAATGGACAGCCTCTCCCCCCTATGGCTACACCTTC
TRBD1	TRBV18	-	TRBJ1-5	CASSPTGQGHQPQHF	TGTGCCAGCTCACCAACGGGACAGGGCCATCAGCCCCAGCATTTT
-	TRBV6-5	-	TRBJ2-3	CASSYMGVDTQYF	TGTGCCAGCAGTTACATGGGGGTAGATACGCAGTATTTT
-	TRBV5-1	-	TRBJ2-2	CASSSGNRNTGELFF	TGCGCCAGCAGCTCGGGAAACCGAAACACCGGGGAGCTGTTTTTT
TRBD1	TRBV5-6	once	TRBJ2-7	CASSLENRGRPSYEQYF	TGTGCCAGCAGCTTGGAAAACAGGGGGCGTCCCTCCTACGAGCAGTACTTC
-	TRBV2	-	TRBJ2-1	CASSVRNEQFF	TGTGCCAGCAGTGTGAGGAATGAGCAGTTCTTC